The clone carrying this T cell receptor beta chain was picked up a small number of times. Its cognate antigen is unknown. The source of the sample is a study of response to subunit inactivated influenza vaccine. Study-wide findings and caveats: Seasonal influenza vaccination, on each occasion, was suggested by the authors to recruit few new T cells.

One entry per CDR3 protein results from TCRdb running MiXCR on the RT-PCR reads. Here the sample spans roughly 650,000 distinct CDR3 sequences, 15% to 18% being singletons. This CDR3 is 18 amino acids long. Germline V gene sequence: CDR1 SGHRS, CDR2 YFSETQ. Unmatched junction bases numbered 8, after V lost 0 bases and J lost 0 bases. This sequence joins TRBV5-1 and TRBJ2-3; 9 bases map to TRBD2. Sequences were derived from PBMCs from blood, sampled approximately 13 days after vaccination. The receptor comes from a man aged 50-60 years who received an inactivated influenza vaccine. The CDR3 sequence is CASSLGGTSPSSTDTQYF. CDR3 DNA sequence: TGCGCCAGCAGCTTGGGGGGGACTAGCCCCTCTAGCACAGATACGCAGTATTTT.